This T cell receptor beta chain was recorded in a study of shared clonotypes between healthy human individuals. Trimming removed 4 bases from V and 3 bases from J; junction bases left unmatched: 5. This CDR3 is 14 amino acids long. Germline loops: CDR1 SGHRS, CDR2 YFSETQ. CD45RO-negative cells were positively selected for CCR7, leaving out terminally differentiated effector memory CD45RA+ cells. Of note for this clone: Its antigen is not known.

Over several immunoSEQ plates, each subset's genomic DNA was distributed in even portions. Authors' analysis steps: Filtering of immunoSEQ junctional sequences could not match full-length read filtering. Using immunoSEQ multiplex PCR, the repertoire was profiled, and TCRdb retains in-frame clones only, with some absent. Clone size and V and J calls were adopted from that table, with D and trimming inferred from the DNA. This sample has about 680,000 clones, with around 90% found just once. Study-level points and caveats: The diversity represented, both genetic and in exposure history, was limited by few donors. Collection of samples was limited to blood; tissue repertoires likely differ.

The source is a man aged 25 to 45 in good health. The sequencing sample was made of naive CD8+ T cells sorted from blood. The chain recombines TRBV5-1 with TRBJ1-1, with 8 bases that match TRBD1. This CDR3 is CASSVDRGDTEAFF. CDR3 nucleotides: TGCGCCAGCAGCGTAGACAGGGGTGACACTGAAGCTTTCTTT. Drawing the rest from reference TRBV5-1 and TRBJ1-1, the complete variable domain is KAGVTQTPRYLIKTRGQQVTLSCSPISGHRSVSWYQQTPGQGLQFLFEYFSETQRNKGNFPGRFSGRQFSNSRSEMNVSTLELGDSALYLCASSVDRGDTEAFFGQGTRLTVV.